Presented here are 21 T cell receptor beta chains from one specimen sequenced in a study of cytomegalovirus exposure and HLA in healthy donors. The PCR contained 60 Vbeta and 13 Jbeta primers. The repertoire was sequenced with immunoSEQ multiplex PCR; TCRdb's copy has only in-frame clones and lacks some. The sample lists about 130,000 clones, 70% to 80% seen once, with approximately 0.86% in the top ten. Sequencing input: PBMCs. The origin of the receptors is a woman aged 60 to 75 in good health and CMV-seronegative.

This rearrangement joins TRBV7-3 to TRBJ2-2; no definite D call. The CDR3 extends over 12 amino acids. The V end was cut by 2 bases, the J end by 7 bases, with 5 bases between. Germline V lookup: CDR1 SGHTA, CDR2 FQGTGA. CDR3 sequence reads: CASSLPGGELFF. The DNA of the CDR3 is TGTGCCAGCAGCTTACCCGGCGGGGAGCTGTTTTTT.

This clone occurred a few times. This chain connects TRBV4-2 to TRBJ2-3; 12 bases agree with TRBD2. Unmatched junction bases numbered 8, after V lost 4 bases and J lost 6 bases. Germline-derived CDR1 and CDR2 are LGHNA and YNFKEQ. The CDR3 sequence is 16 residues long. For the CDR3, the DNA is TGTGCCAGCAGCCGTCGGACTAGCGGGGACCACGATACGCAGTATTTT. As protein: CASSRRTSGDHDTQYF.

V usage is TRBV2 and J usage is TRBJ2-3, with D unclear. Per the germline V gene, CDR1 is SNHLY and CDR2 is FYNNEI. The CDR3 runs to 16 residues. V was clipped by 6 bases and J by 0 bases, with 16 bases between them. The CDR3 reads CASSRVARQSTDTQYF. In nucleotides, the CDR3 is TGTGCCAGCAGCAGAGTAGCCCGCCAGAGCACAGATACGCAGTATTTT.

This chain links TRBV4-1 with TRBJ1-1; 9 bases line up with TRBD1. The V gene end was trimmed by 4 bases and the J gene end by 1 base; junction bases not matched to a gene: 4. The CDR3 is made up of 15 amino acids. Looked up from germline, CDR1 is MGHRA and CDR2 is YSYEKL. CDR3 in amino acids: CASSPDRGENTEAFF. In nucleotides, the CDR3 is TGCGCCAGCAGCCCGGACAGGGGCGAGAACACTGAAGCTTTCTTT.

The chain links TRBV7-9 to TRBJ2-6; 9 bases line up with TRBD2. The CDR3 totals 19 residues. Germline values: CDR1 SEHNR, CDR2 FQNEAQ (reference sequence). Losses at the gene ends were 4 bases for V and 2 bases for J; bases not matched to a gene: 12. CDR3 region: CASSSHQLAGGTGANVLTF. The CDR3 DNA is TGTGCCAGCAGCTCCCATCAACTAGCGGGCGGAACTGGGGCCAACGTCCTGACTTTC.

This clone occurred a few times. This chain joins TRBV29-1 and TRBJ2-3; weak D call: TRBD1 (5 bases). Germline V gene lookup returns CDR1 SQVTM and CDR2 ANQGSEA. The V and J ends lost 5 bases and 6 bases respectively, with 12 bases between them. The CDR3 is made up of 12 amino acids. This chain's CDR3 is CSVPVGRDTQYF. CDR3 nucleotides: TGCAGCGTTCCTGTGGGGCGGGATACGCAGTATTTT.

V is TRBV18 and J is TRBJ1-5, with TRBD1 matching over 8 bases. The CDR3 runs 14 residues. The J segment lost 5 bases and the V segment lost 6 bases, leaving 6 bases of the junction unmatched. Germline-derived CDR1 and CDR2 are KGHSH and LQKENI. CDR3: CASSRDRGYQPQHF. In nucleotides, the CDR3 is TGTGCCAGCTCCCGTGACAGGGGCTATCAGCCCCAGCATTTT.

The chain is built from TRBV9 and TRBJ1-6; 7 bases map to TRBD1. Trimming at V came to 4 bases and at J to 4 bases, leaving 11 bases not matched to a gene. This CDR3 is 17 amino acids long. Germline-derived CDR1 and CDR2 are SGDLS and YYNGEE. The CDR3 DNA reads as TGTGCCAGCAGCACGGACCCAGGGGGTCGGTATAATTCACCCCTCCACTTT. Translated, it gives CASSTDPGGRYNSPLHF.

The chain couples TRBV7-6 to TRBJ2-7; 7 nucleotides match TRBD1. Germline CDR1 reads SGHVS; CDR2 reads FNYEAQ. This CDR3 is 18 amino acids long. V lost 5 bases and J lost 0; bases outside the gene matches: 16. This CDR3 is CASSPKAQGLQSSYEQYF. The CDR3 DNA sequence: TGTGCCAGCAGCCCCAAGGCACAGGGGCTACAAAGCTCCTACGAGCAGTACTTC.

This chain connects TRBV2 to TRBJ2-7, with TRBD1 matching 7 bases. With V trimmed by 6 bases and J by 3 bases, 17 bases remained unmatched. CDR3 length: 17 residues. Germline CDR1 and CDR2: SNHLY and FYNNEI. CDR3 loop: CASRPDRNPLRGYEQYF. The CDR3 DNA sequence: TGTGCCAGCAGACCGGACAGGAACCCCCTCCGGGGCTACGAGCAGTACTTC.

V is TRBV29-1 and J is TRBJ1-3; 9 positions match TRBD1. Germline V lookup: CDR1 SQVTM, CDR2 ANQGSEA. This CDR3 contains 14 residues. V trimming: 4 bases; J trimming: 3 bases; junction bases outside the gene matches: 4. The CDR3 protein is CSVVQGAGGNTIYF. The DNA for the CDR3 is TGCAGCGTTGTACAGGGGGCCGGTGGAAACACCATATATTTT.

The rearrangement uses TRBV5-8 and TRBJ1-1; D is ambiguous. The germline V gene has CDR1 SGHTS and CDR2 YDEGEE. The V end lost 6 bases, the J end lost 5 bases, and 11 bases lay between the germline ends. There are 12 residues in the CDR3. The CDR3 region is CASTDFATEAFF. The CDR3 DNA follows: TGTGCCAGCACCGACTTCGCTACTGAAGCTTTCTTT.

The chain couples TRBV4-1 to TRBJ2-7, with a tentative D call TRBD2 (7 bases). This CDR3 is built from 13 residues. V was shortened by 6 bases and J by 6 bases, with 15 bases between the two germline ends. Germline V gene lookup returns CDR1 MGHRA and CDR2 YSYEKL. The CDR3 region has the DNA TGCGCCAGCAGTCCCTGGGGGGGGGCCGAGCAGTACTTC. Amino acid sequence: CASSPWGGAEQYF.

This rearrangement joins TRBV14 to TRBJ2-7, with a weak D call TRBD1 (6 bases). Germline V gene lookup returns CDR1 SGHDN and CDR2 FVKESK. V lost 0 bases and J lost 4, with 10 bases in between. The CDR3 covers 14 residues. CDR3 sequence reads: CASSQEDSGYEQYF. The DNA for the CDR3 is TGTGCCAGCAGCCAAGAGGACAGTGGGTACGAGCAGTACTTC.

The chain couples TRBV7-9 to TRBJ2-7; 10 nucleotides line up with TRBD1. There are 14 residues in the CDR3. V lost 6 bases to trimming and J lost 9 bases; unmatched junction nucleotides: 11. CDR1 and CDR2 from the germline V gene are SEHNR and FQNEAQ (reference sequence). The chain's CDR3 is CASRPGQGSGGQYF. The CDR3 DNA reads TGTGCCAGCAGACCGGGACAGGGGTCTGGCGGGCAGTACTTC.

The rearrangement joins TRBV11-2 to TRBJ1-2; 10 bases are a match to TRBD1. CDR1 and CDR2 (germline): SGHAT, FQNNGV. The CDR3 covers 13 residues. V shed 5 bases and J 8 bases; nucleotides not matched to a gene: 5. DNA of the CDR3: TGTGCCAGCAGCGGGACAGGGGAAGGGGGCTACACCTTC. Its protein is CASSGTGEGGYTF.

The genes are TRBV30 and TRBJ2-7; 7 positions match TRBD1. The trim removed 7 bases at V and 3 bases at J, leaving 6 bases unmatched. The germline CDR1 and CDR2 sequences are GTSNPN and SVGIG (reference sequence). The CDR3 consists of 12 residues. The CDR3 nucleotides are TGTGCCTTGGGGGACAGCCTCTACGAGCAGTACTTC. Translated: CALGDSLYEQYF.

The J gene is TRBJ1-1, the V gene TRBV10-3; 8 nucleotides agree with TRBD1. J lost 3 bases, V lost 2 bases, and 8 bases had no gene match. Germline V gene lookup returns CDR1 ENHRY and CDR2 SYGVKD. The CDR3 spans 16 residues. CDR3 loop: CAISEGRGPGDTEAFF. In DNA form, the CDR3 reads TGTGCCATCAGTGAGGGCAGGGGGCCTGGGGACACTGAAGCTTTCTTT.

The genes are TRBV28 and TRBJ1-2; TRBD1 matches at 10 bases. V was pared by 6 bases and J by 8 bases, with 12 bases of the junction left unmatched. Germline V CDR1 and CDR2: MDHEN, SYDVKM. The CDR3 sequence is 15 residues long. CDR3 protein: CASSSTGTGVGGYTF. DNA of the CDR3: TGTGCCAGCAGCTCCACCGGGACAGGGGTGGGAGGCTACACCTTC.

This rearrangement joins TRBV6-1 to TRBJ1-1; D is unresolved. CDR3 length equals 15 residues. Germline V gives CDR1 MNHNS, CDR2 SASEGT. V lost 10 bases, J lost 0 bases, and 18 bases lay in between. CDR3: CAIQWATDMNTEAFF. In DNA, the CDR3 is TGTGCCATCCAGTGGGCAACTGATATGAACACTGAAGCTTTCTTT.

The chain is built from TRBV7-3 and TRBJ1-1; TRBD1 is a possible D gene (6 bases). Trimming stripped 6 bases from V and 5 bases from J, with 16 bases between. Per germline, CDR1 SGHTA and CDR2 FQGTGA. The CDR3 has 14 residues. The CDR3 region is CASSPYRESTEAFF. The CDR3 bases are TGTGCCAGCAGTCCCTACAGGGAAAGTACTGAAGCTTTCTTT. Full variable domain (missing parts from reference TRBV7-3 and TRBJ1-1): GAGVSQTPSNKVTEKGKYVELRCDPISGHTALYWYRQSLGQGPEFLIYFQGTGAADDSGLPNDRFFAVRPEGSVSTLKIQRTERGDSAVYLCASSPYRESTEAFFGQGTRLTVV.